The sequence of this T cell receptor (beta chain) was determined in a study of beta chain features in type 1 diabetes. Study in general: Age and gender were similar between patients and healthy donors, as were cell yields.

Study-wide results and caveats: PCR might favor shorter templates, equally in patients and controls. It was among patients, rather than healthy donors, that naive, central memory and Treg TCRB repertoires appeared more similar. There were fewer insertions and more deletions at the VDJ junctions of type 1 diabetes patients.

cDNA synthesis used the whole RNA isolate, giving expressed TCRB sequences. Generated by immunoSEQ multiplex PCR, the TCRdb table keeps only in-frame clones and is missing some. The repertoire has tens of thousands of clones, about 32% of them found once; the top ten carry 0.35% to 0.45%. Germline loops: CDR1 LNHDA, CDR2 SQIVND (reference sequence). This CDR3 has 13 amino acids. J was trimmed by 3 bases and V by 9 bases; bases with no gene match: 4. In regard to this clone: Its antigen is as yet unknown.

The chain couples TRBV19 to TRBJ2-2; 7 positions agree with TRBD1. The source of this sequence is a woman under 30 in good health. The sequencing input was stem cell memory CD4+ T cells from blood. The CDR3 bases are TGTGCCAGCGACAGGGATGACACCGGGGAGCTGTTTTTT. Its protein is CASDRDDTGELFF. Drawing the rest from reference TRBV19 and TRBJ2-2, the complete variable domain is DGGITQSPKYLFRKEGQNVTLSCEQNLNHDAMYWYRQDPGQGLRLIYYSQIVNDFQKGDIAEGYSVSREKKESFPLTVTSAQKNPTAFYLCASDRDDTGELFFGEGSRLTVL.